This T cell receptor beta chain was found in a study of OX40 agonist ivuxolimab in advanced cancers. Study at large: Males comprised roughly four fifths of the group, whose mean age was about 61 years (range roughly 20 to 85).

Clones were sequenced by immunoSEQ multiplex PCR, and TCRdb holds only the in-frame ones, with some missing. There are under 20,000 clones in the sample; about 80% occur only once, and about 14% lies in the top ten. V gave up 5 bases and J gave up 1 base, with 8 bases separating them. The CDR3 length is 13 residues. Germline assignment: CDR1 SEHNR and CDR2 FQNEAQ (reference sequence). V is TRBV7-9 and J is TRBJ1-1, with D hard to call. This sequence was found in an adult with an advanced solid tumor such as melanoma, head and neck, liver or kidney cancer. The starting material was CD4+ or CD8+ T cells sorted from blood, obtained in a trial of the OX40 agonist ivuxolimab. The CDR3 here is CASSPHGNTEAFF. CDR3 DNA sequence: TGTGCCAGCAGCCCTCATGGGAACACTGAAGCTTTCTTT.